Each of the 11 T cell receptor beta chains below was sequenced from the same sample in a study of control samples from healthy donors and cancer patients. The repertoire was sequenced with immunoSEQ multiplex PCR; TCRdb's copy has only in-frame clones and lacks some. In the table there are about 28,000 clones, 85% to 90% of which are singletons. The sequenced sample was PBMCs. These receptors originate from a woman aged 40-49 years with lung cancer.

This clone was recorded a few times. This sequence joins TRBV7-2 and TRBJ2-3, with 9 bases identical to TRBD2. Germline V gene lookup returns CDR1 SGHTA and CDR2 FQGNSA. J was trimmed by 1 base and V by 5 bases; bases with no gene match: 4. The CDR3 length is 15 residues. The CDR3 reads CASSPWTSGTDTQYF. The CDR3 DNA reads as TGTGCCAGCAGCCCCTGGACTAGCGGCACAGATACGCAGTATTTT. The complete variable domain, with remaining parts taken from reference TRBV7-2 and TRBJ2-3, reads GAGVSQSPSNKVTEKGKDVELRCDPISGHTALYWYRQSLGQGLEFLIYFQGNSAPDKSGLPSDRFSAERTGGSVSTLTIQRTQQEDSAVYLCASSPWTSGTDTQYFGPGTRLTVL.

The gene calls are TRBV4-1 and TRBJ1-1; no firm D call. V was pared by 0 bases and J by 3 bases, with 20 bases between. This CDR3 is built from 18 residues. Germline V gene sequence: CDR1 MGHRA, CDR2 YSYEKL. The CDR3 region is CASSQDHRPPGRDTEAFF. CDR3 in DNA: TGCGCCAGCAGCCAAGATCACCGACCCCCAGGACGTGACACTGAAGCTTTCTTT.

The CDR3: CSVEGTGRADTQYF. The CDR3 DNA follows: TGCAGCGTTGAAGGGACAGGGAGGGCAGATACGCAGTATTTT. The rearrangement joins TRBV29-1 to TRBJ2-3; perhaps TRBD1 as D (8 bases). The CDR3 sequence is 14 residues long. Germline-derived CDR1 and CDR2 are SQVTM and ANQGSEA. V was cut by 1 base and J by 4 bases, with 12 bases left in between.

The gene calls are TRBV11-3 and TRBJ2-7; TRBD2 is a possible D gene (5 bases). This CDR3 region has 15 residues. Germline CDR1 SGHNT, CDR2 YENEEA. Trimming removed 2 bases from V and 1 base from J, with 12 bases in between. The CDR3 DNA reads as TGTGCCAGCAGCTTATTGGCGGAGGAGTCCTACGAGCAGTACTTC. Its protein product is CASSLLAEESYEQYF.

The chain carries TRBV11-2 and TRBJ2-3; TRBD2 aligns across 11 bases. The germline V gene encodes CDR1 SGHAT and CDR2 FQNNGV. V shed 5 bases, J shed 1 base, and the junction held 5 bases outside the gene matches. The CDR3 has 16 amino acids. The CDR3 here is CASSRSGLAGTDTQYF. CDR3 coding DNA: TGTGCCAGCAGCCGTTCGGGACTAGCGGGCACAGATACGCAGTATTTT. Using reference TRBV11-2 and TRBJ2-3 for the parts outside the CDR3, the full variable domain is EAGVAQSPRYKIIEKRQSVAFWCNPISGHATLYWYQQILGQGPKLLIQFQNNGVVDDSQLPKDRFSAERLKGVDSTLKIQPAKLEDSAVYLCASSRSGLAGTDTQYFGPGTRLTVL.

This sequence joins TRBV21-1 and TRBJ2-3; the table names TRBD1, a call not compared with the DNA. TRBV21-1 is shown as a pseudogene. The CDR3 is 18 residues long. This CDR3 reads CASSDSASPHDRTDTQYF. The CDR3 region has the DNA TGTGCCAGCAGTGACAGCGCAAGCCCCCATGATCGCACAGATACGCAGTATTTT.

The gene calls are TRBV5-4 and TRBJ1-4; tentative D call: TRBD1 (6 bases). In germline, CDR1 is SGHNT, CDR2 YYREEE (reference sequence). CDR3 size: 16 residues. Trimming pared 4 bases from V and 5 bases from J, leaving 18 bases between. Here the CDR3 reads CASSDQGQRRNEKLFF. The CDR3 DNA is TGTGCCAGCAGCGACCAGGGGCAGAGGAGGAATGAAAAACTGTTTTTT.

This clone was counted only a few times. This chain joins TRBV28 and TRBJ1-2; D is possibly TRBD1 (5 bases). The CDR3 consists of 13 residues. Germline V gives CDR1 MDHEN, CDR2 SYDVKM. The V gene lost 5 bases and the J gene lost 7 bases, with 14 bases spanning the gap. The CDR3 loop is CASSPPGTGGYTF. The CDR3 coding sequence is TGTGCCAGCAGTCCTCCAGGGACCGGTGGCTACACCTTC.

CDR3 sequence (DNA): TGTGCCAGCACTCCAACGTACAATGAGCAGTTCTTC. Encoded protein: CASTPTYNEQFF. The chain is built from TRBV6-4 and TRBJ2-1, with D uncertain. Germline CDR1 is MRHNA and CDR2 is SNTAGT. V lost 7 bases and J lost 4, with 8 bases in between. There are 12 residues in the CDR3.

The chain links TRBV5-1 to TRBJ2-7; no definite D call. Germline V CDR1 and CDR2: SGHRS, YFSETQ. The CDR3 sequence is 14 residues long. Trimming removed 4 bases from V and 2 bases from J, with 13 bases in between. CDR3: CASSPVLGPYEQYF. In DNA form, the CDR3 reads TGCGCCAGCAGCCCCGTTTTAGGACCCTACGAGCAGTACTTC.

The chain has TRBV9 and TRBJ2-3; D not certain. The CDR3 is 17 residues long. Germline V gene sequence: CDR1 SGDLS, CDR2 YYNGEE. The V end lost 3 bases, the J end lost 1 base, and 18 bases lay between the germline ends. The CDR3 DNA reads TGTGCCAGCAGCGCTCGCCTGACCGGAGTCGGCACAGATACGCAGTATTTT. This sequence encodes CASSARLTGVGTDTQYF.